Listed here are 23 T cell receptor beta chains from one sample, sequenced in a study of cytomegalovirus exposure and HLA in healthy donors. PCR was performed using 60 Vbeta and 13 Jbeta primers. Sequencing was performed with immunoSEQ multiplex PCR; in TCRdb, only in-frame clones are kept and a portion is missing. The table lists 110,000 or so clones, around 80% of them singletons. The sequenced material came from PBMCs. The receptors shown here come from a man in his late teens or twenties in good health and CMV-seronegative.

This sequence joins TRBV9 and TRBJ1-2, with 7 bases fitting TRBD1. The V segment lost 4 bases and the J segment 6 bases; nucleotides outside the gene matches: 12. The germline V gene encodes CDR1 SGDLS and CDR2 YYNGEE. The CDR3 covers 15 residues. CDR3 coding DNA: TGTGCCAGCAGCCTAAGGACAGGCGTCGCCCATGGCTACACCTTC. As protein: CASSLRTGVAHGYTF.

The J gene is TRBJ2-3, the V gene TRBV29-1; no clear D gene. Germline CDR1 reads SQVTM; CDR2 reads ANQGSEA. V lost 5 bases, J lost 4 bases, and 16 bases lay in between. This CDR3 region has 14 residues. The CDR3 DNA reads as TGCAGCGTTCTCCGAGATGTTGGTGCAGATACGCAGTATTTT. It yields the protein CSVLRDVGADTQYF.

The rearrangement joins TRBV13 to TRBJ2-5; 11 bases line up with TRBD2. CDR1 is PRHDT and CDR2 is FYEKMQ in the germline V gene (reference sequence). The V segment lost 3 bases and the J segment 4 bases; nucleotides outside the gene matches: 4. This CDR3 has 15 residues. CDR3 coding DNA: TGTGCCAGCAGCTTTAGTACTAGCGGGAGAGAGACCCAGTACTTC. Protein sequence: CASSFSTSGRETQYF.

J is TRBJ2-7 and V is TRBV19, with 9 bases fitting TRBD1. The CDR3 extends over 15 amino acids. Germline values: CDR1 LNHDA, CDR2 SQIVND (reference sequence). V was pared by 4 bases and J by 1 base, with 5 bases of the junction left unmatched. The CDR3 spells CASSTPGQGSYEQYF. The CDR3 nucleotides read TGTGCCAGTAGTACACCGGGACAGGGATCCTACGAGCAGTACTTC.

The chain joins TRBV28 to TRBJ2-7; TRBD2 agrees at 8 bases. The V gene end was trimmed by 6 bases and the J gene end by 4 bases; junction bases not matched to a gene: 11. The CDR3 covers 15 residues. CDR1 and CDR2 (germline): MDHEN, SYDVKM. CDR3: CASSTHQRELYEQYF. CDR3 DNA: TGTGCCAGCAGCACCCATCAGCGGGAGCTGTACGAGCAGTACTTC.

This clone occurred once. J is TRBJ2-1 and V is TRBV6-5; no firm D call. Germline assignment: CDR1 MNHEY and CDR2 SVGAGI. The CDR3 spans 16 residues. V shed 0 bases and J shed 6 bases, with 15 bases lying between them. The CDR3 coding sequence is TGTGCCAGCAGTTACTCGTGGGCCCTCCTCTCCAATGAGCAGTTCTTC. It yields the protein CASSYSWALLSNEQFF.

V gene TRBV4-1 combines with J gene TRBJ2-1; 10 bases are a match to TRBD2. This CDR3 is built from 17 residues. The germline gives CDR1 MGHRA, CDR2 YSYEKL. V lost 3 bases, J lost 6 bases, and 11 bases stayed unmatched. CDR3 sequence: CASSQIPGTSAINEQFF. For the CDR3, the DNA is TGCGCCAGCAGCCAGATCCCCGGGACTAGCGCAATCAATGAGCAGTTCTTC.

The chain combines TRBV29-1 with TRBJ1-2, with a weak D call TRBD1 (5 bases). Germline values: CDR1 SQVTM, CDR2 ANQGSEA. The CDR3 covers 12 residues. The ends were cut back, 6 bases at V and 0 bases at J, with 8 bases in the middle. The DNA of the CDR3 is TGCAGCGTGACAGTACCTAACTATGGCTACACCTTC. Its protein product is CSVTVPNYGYTF.

The J gene is TRBJ1-2, the V gene TRBV7-2; 11 bases map to TRBD1. CDR3 length equals 15 residues. CDR1 and CDR2 (germline): SGHTA, FQGNSA. With V trimmed by 5 bases and J by 8 bases, 10 bases remained unmatched. CDR3 DNA: TGTGCCAGCAGCCGCACAGCCGGGACAGGGGGAGGCTACACCTTC. Protein product: CASSRTAGTGGGYTF. The full variable domain, rest sourced from reference TRBV7-2 and TRBJ1-2, is GAGVSQSPSNKVTEKGKDVELRCDPISGHTALYWYRQSLGQGLEFLIYFQGNSAPDKSGLPSDRFSAERTGGSVSTLTIQRTQQEDSAVYLCASSRTAGTGGGYTFGSGTRLTVV.

The V call is TRBV11-2, the J call TRBJ1-5; D might be TRBD1 (6 bases). V dropped 1 base and J dropped 7 bases, with 11 bases sitting between them. Germline CDR1 is SGHAT and CDR2 is FQNNGV. The CDR3 runs to 14 residues. CDR3 in DNA: TGTGCCAGCAGCTTAGGCGGGGGGCGACAGCCCCAGCATTTT. Its translation is CASSLGGGRQPQHF.

The genes are TRBV29-1 and TRBJ2-3, with 7 bases aligning to TRBD1. Germline V gene lookup returns CDR1 SQVTM and CDR2 ANQGSEA. After removal of 4 bases from V and 6 bases from J, the junction contained 13 bases not matched to a gene. This CDR3 has 15 residues. CDR3 sequence: CSVVGTELSPDTQYF. In DNA, the CDR3 is TGCAGCGTTGTGGGGACAGAGCTCTCCCCGGATACGCAGTATTTT.

The V call is TRBV6-5, the J call TRBJ2-1; TRBD2 aligns across 9 bases. V was pared by 6 bases and J by 4 bases, with 7 bases of the junction left unmatched. Germline V gene sequence: CDR1 MNHEY, CDR2 SVGAGI. This CDR3 contains 15 residues. CDR3 sequence: CASSPPAGGYNEQFF. The CDR3 DNA follows: TGTGCCAGCAGCCCCCCGGCGGGAGGGTACAATGAGCAGTTCTTC.

The chain employs TRBV6-5 and TRBJ1-5, with 9 bases lining up with TRBD1. Germline V gene lookup returns CDR1 MNHEY and CDR2 SVGAGI. V lost 6 bases to trimming and J lost 4 bases; unmatched junction nucleotides: 7. The CDR3 length is 15 residues. In DNA, the CDR3 is TGTGCCAGCAGCCCCGGGACAGGGTGGAATCAGCCCCAGCATTTT. Protein sequence: CASSPGTGWNQPQHF.

V and J are TRBV7-9 and TRBJ1-1; tentative D call: TRBD1 (5 bases). V shed 5 bases and J shed 4 bases, with 17 bases lying between them. The length of the CDR3 is 15 residues. CDR1 SEHNR and CDR2 FQNEAQ come from the germline V gene (reference sequence). CDR3: CASSPLQGRVTEAFF. The CDR3 DNA is TGTGCCAGCAGCCCGCTTCAGGGTCGAGTCACTGAAGCTTTCTTT.

The chain has TRBV7-8 and TRBJ2-7, with D uncertain. V was pared by 2 bases and J by 6 bases, with 8 bases between. CDR1 and CDR2 (germline): SGHVS, FQNEAQ. This CDR3 region has 12 residues. The CDR3 protein is CASSLPRGEQYF. As DNA, the CDR3 is TGTGCCAGCAGCTTACCCAGAGGCGAGCAGTACTTC.

Details on this clone: It is likely a read error, because the conserved phenylalanine at the end of the CDR3 is missing. The V and J genes are TRBV4-1 and TRBJ2-7, with D maybe TRBD2 (6 bases). V lost 3 bases and J lost 2, with 8 bases in between. The CDR3 consists of 13 residues. Germline CDR1 and CDR2: MGHRA and YSYEKL. As DNA, the CDR3 is TGCGCCAGCAGCCAGCGGGACCCCTACGAGCAGTACCTC. Amino acid sequence: CASSQRDPYEQYL.

This clone turned up a few times. V usage is TRBV7-9 and J usage is TRBJ2-4; perhaps TRBD1 as D (5 bases). This CDR3 is 15 amino acids long. Germline loops: CDR1 SEHNR, CDR2 FQNEAQ (reference sequence). V lost 5 bases, J lost 0 bases, and 11 bases lay in between. The CDR3, as DNA: TGTGCCAGCAGCCGGGCAGGGCTAGCCAAAAACATTCAGTACTTC. Its translation: CASSRAGLAKNIQYF.

This clone appeared once. The rearrangement joins TRBV11-2 to TRBJ2-3; D is ambiguous. V was trimmed by 0 bases and J by 1 base, leaving 11 bases between them. The CDR3 length is 16 residues. Per germline, CDR1 SGHAT and CDR2 FQNNGV. The DNA for the CDR3 is TGTGCCAGCAGCTTAGATAACGGGTTTGGCACAGATACGCAGTATTTT. This translates into CASSLDNGFGTDTQYF.

This clone was seen only once. V gene TRBV5-6 combines with J gene TRBJ1-2; D gene ambiguous. The CDR3 extends over 13 amino acids. The V end was cut by 0 bases, the J end by 8 bases, with 11 bases between. The V gene's germline CDR1 is SGHDT and CDR2 YYEEEE. As DNA, the CDR3 is TGTGCCAGCAGCTTGGGGAGGTTGGGAGGCTACACCTTC. It yields the protein CASSLGRLGGYTF.

The chain joins TRBV5-4 to TRBJ2-1, with no clear D. This CDR3 contains 14 residues. From germline, CDR1 is SGHNT and CDR2 YYREEE (reference sequence). The V end lost 1 base, the J end lost 5 bases, and 10 bases lay between the germline ends. CDR3 DNA sequence: TGTGCCAGCAGCTTGTCCGCTAGGAACAATGAGCAGTTCTTC. This sequence encodes CASSLSARNNEQFF.

The V and J genes are TRBV10-2 and TRBJ1-1; TRBD1 might be the D (6 bases). The CDR3 extends over 14 amino acids. Trimming removed 7 bases from V and 5 bases from J, with 17 bases in between. In germline, CDR1 is WSHSY, CDR2 SAAADI. This CDR3 reads CASTKDQGWTEAFF. As DNA, the CDR3 is TGCGCCAGCACCAAGGATCAGGGGTGGACTGAAGCTTTCTTT.

This clone has just a few counts. This chain connects TRBV6-1 to TRBJ2-7; 11 bases match TRBD1. Trimming cost V 2 bases and J 3 bases; bases outside gene matches: 3. The CDR3 sequence is 15 residues long. Germline CDR1 is MNHNS and CDR2 is SASEGT. The chain's CDR3 is CASSETGTGGYEQYF. Here the CDR3 DNA reads TGTGCCAGCAGTGAAACCGGGACAGGGGGCTACGAGCAGTACTTC.

V and J are TRBV6-1 and TRBJ1-1, with 9 bases matching TRBD1. CDR1 is MNHNS, CDR2 SASEGT, per germline. Trimming cost V 5 bases and J 6 bases; bases outside gene matches: 4. This CDR3 is 13 amino acids long. DNA of the CDR3: TGTGCCAGCAGTCCCCGACAGGGGGCTGAAGCTTTCTTT. Amino acids: CASSPRQGAEAFF.